This T cell receptor (beta chain) was found in a study of T cells in Graves' hyperthyroidism and ophthalmopathy. There were TCR beta CDR3 regions amplified from RNA transcripts. TCR CDR3 underwent first-round RT-PCR with the HTBI primer set. TCRdb reanalysed the multiplex PCR reads using MiXCR and keeps one entry per CDR3 protein. This sample carries 300,000 to 400,000 distinct CDR3 sequences, 18% of them seen once, and the ten largest clones take around 47%. Each diagnosis drew on symptoms, thyroxine, TRAb, thyroid ultrasound and orbital computed tomography findings. In regard to this clonotype: This may arise from a read error, as a much more abundant clone is one base away. The conserved phenylalanine or tryptophan is not found at the CDR3 terminus, so this likely reflects a read error.

V was shortened by 4 bases and J by 2 bases, with 8 bases between the two germline ends. The CDR3 is 13 residues long. Germline V gene sequence: CDR1 SEHNR, CDR2 FQNEAQ (reference sequence). V and J are TRBV7-9 and TRBJ1-1; D gene ambiguous. Sequences were obtained from blood. The receptor comes from a woman aged 50 to 65 with Graves' hyperthyroidism. CDR3 nucleotides: TGTGCCAGCAGCTCCCCTGGTAACACTGAAGCTTTCTTA. It translates to CASSSPGNTEAFL.